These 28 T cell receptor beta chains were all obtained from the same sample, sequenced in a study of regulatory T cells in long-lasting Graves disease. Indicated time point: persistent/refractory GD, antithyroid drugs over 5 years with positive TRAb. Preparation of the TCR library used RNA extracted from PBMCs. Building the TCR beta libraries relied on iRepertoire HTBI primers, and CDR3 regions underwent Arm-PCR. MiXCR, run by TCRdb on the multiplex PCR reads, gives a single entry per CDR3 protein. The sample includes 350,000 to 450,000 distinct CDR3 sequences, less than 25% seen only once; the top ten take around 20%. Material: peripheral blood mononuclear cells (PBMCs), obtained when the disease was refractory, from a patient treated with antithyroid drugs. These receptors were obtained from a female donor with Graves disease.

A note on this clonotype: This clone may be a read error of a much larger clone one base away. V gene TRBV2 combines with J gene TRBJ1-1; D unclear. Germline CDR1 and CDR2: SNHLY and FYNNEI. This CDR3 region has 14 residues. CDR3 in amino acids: CASSEGPFNTKAFF. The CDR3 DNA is TGTGCCAGCAGTGAAGGGCCCTTCAACACTAAAGCTTTCTTT. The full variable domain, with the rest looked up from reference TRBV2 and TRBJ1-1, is EPEVTQTPSHQVTQMGQEVILRCVPISNHLYFYWYRQILGQKVEFLVSFYNNEISEKSEIFDDQFSVERPDGSNFTLKIRSTKLEDSAMYFCASSEGPFNTKAFFGQGTRLTVV.

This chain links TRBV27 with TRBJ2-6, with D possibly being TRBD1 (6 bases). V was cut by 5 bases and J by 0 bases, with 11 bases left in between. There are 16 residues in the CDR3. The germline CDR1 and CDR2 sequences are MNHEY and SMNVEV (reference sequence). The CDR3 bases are TGTGCCAGCAGTGTACAGGGACGCTCTGGGGCCAACGTCCTGACTTTC. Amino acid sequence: CASSVQGRSGANVLTF.

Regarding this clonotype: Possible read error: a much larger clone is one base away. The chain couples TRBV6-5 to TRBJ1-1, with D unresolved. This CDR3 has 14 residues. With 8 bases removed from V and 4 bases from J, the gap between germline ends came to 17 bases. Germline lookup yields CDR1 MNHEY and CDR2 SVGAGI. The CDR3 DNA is TGTGCCAGCGGTTCGGCAGTCGAGGCCACTGAAGCTTTCTTT. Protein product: CASGSAVEATEAFF.

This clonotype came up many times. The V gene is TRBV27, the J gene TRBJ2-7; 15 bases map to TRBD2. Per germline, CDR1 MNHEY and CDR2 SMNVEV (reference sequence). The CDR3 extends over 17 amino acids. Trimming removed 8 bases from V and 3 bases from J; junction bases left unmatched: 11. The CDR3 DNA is TGTGCCAGCGGTCTGGGACTAGCGGGAGGCCTACTCTACGAGCAGTACTTC. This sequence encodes CASGLGLAGGLLYEQYF.

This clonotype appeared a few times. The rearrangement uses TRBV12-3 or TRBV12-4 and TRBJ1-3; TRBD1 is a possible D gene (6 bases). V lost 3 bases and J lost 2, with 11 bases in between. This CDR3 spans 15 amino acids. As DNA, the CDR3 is TGTGCCAGCAGTTTTAGGGGGGCAGCTGGAAACACCATATATTTT. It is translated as CASSFRGAAGNTIYF.

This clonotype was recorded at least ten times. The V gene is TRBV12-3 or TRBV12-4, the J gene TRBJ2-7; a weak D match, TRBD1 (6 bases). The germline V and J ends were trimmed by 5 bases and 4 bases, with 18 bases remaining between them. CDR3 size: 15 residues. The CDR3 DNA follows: TGTGCCAGCAGTGACGGACAGACAAACGATTACGAGCAGTACTTC. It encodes CASSDGQTNDYEQYF.

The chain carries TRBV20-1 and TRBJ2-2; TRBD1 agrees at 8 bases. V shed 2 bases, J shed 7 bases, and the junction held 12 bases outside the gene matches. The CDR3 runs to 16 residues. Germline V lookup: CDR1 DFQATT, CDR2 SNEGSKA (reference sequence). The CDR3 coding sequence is TGCAGTGCTAGACGACAGGGGATAAAGTCGGGCGGGGAGCTGTTTTTT. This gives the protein CSARRQGIKSGGELFF.

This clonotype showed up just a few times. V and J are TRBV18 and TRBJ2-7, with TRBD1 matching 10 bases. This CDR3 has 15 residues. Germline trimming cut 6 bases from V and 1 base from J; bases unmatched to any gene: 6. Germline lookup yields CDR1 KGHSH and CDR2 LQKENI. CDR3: CASSRQGAGSYEQYF. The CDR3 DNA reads TGTGCCAGCTCCCGACAGGGGGCCGGTTCCTACGAGCAGTACTTC.

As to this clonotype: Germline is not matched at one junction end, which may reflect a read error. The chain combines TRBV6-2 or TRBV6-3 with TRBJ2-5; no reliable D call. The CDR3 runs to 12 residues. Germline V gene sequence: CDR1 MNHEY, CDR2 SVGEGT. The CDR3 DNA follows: TGCACCCGTGGGGTCAGCGAAGAGACCCAGTACTTC. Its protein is CTRGVSEETQYF.

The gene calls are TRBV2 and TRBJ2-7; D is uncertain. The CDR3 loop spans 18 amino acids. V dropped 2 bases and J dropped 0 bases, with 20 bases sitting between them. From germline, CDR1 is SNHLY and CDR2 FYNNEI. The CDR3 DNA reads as TGTGCCAGCAGTGAAACTGTGAGTCGGCAGCCAGACTCCTACGAGCAGTACTTC. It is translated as CASSETVSRQPDSYEQYF.

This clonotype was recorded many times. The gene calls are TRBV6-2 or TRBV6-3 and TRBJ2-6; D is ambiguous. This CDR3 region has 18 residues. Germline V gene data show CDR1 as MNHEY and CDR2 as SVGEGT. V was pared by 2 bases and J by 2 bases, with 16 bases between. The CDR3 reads CASSYEGSDLTGANVLTF. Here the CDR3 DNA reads TGTGCCAGCAGTTACGAAGGCAGCGATTTGACTGGGGCCAACGTCCTGACTTTC.

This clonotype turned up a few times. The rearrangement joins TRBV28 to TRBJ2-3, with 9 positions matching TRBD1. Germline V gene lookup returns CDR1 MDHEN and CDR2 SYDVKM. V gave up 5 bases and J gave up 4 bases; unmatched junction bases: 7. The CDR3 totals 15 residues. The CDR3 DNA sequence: TGTGCCAGCAGTAAACCGGGACAGGGATCAGATACGCAGTATTTT. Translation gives CASSKPGQGSDTQYF.

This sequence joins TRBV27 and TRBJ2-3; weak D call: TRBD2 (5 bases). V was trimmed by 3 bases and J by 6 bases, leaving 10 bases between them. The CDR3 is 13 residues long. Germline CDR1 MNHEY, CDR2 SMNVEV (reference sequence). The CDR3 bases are TGTGCCAGCAGTTTCCCCCCGGGGGATACGCAGTATTTT. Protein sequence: CASSFPPGDTQYF.

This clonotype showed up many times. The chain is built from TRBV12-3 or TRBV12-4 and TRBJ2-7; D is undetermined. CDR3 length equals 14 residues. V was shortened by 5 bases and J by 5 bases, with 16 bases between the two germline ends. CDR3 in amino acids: CASSTDVYPHEQYF. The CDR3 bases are TGTGCCAGCAGTACAGACGTCTACCCCCACGAGCAGTACTTC.

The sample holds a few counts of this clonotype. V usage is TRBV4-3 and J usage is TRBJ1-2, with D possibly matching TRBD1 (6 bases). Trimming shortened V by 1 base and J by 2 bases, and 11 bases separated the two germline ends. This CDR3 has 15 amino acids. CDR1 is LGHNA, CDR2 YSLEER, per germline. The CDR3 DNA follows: TGCGCCAGCAGCCAAGTCATCGGACAGAACTATGGCTACACCTTC. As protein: CASSQVIGQNYGYTF.

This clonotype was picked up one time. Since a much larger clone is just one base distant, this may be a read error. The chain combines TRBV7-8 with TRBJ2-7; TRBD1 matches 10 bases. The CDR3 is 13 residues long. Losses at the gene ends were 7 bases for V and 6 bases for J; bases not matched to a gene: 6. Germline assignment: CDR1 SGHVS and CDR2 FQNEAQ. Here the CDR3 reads CASNPTGGGEQYF. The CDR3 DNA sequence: TGTGCCAGCAACCCGACAGGGGGCGGCGAGCAGTACTTC.

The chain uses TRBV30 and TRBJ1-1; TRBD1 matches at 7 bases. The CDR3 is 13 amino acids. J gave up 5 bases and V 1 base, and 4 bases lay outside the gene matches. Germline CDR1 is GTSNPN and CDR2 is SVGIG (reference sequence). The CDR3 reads CAWSDTGVTEAFF. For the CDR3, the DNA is TGTGCCTGGAGTGATACAGGGGTGACTGAAGCTTTCTTT.

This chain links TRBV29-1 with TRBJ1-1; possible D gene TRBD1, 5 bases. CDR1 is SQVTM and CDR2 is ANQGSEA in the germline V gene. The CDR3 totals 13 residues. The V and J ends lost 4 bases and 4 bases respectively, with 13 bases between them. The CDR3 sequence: CSVVYRGGTEAFF. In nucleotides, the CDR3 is TGCAGCGTTGTCTATAGGGGCGGCACTGAAGCTTTCTTT.

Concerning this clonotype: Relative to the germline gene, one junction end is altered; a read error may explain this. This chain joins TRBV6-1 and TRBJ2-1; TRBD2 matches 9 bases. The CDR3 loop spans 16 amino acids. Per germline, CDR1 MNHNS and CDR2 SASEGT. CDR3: CASSQAGGANYNEQFF. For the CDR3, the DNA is TGTGCCAGCAGTCAAGCGGGAGGAGCTAATTACAATGAGCAGTTCTTC.

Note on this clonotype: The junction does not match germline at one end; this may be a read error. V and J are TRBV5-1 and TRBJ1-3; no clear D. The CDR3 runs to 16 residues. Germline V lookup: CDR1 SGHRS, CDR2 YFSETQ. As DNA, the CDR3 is TGTGCCAGCAGAACGGGAAGCGCCTCCTCTGGAAACACCATATATTTT. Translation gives CASRTGSASSGNTIYF.

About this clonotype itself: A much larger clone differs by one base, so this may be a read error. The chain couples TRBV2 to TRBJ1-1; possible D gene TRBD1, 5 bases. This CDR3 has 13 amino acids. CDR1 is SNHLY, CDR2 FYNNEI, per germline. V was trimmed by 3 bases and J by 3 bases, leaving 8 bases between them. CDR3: CASSDEGYTEAFF. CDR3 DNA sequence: TGTGCCAGCAGTGATGAGGGGTACACTGAAGCTTTCTTT.

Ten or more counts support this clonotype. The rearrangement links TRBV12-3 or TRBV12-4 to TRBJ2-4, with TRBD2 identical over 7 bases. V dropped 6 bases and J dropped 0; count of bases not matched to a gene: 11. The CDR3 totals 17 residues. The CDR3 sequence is CASSSLAGELAKNIQYF. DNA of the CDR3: TGTGCCAGCAGCTCCCTGGCGGGAGAGCTAGCCAAAAACATTCAGTACTTC.

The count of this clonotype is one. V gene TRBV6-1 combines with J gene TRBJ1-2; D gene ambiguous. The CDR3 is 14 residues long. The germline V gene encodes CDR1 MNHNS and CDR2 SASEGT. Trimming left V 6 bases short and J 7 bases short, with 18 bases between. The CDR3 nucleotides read TGTGCCAGCAGCCTCACCGTGGGATTCGGTGGCTACACCTTC. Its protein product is CASSLTVGFGGYTF.

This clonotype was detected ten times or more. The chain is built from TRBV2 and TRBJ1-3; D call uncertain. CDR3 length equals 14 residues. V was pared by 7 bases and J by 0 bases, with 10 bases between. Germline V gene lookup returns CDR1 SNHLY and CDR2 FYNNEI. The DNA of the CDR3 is TGTGCCAGCAAGGAGGGTAGCTCTGGAAACACCATATATTTT. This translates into CASKEGSSGNTIYF.

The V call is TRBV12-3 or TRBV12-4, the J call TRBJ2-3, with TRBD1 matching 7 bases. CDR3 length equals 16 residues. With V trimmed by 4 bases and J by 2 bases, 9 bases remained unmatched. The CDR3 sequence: CASSWYGTATTDTQYF. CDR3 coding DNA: TGTGCCAGCAGTTGGTACGGGACAGCAACCACAGATACGCAGTATTTT.

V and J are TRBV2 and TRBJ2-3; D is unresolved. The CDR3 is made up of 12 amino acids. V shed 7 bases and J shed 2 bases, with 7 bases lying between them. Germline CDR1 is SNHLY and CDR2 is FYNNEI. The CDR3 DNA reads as TGTGCCAGCAACCCAGTCACAGATACGCAGTATTTT. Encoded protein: CASNPVTDTQYF.

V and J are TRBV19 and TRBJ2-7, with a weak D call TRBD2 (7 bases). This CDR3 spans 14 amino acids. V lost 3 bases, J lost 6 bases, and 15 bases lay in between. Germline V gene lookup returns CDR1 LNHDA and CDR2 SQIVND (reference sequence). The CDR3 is CASSMYGGQGEQYF. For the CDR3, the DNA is TGTGCCAGTAGTATGTACGGGGGGCAAGGCGAGCAGTACTTC.

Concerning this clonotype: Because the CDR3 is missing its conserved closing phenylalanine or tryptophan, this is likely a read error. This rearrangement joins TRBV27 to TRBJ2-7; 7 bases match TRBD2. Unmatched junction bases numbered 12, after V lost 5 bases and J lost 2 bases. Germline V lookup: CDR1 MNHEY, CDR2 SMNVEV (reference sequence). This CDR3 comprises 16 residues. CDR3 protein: CASSPRPGGSAYEQYS. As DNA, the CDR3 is TGTGCCAGCAGTCCACGCCCGGGAGGCTCAGCCTACGAGCAGTACTCC.